This note documents a single T cell receptor (beta chain) sequence. These data originate in a study of blood T cell repertoires in COVID-19. The V end was cut by 1 base, the J end by 7 bases, with 10 bases between. The CDR3 loop spans 14 amino acids. Germline V gene sequence: CDR1 SGHNT, CDR2 YENEEA. TCRdb's table, derived via immunoSEQ multiplex PCR, lists solely in-frame clones and lacks some. The sample includes about 140,000 clones, approximately 88% seen only once; the top ten take around 5%. The V gene is TRBV11-3, the J gene TRBJ2-2; the D gene is possibly TRBD1 (5 bases). The source of this sequence is a man between 65 and 80 years old who had been exposed to COVID-19. Sequenced sample: PBMCs or T cells enriched from blood (not recorded which). The CDR3 DNA reads TGTGCCAGCAGCTTAGCAGGGTTCGACGGGGAGCTGTTTTTT. Translating it yields CASSLAGFDGELFF.